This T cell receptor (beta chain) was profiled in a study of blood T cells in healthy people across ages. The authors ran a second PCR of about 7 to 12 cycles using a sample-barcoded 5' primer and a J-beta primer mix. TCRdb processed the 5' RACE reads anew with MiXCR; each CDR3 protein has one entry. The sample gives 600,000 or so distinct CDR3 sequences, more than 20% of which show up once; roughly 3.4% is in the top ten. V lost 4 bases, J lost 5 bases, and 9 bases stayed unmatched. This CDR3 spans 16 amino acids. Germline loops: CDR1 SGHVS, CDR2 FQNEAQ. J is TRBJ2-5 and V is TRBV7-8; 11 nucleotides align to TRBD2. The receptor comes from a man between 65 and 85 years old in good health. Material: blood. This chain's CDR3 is CASSSSGTSGGETQYF. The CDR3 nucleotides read TGTGCCAGCAGCTCCTCCGGGACTAGCGGAGGGGAGACCCAGTACTTC. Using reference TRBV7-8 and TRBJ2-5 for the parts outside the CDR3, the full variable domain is GAGVSQSPRYKVAKRGQDVALRCDPISGHVSLFWYQQALGQGPEFLTYFQNEAQLDKSGLPSDRFFAERPEGSVSTLKIQRTQQEDSAVYLCASSSSGTSGGETQYFGPGTRLLVL.